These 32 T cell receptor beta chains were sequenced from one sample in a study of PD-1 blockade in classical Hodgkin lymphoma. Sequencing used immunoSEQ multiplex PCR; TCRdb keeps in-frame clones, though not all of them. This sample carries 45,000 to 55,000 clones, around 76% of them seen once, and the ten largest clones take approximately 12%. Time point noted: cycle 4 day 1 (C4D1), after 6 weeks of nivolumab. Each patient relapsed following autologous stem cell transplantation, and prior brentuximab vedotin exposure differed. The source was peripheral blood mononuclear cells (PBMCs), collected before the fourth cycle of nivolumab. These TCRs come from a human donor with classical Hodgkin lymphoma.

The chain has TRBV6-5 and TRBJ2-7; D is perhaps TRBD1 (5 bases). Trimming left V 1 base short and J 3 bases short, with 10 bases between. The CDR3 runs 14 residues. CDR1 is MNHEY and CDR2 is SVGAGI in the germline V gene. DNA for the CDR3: TGTGCCAGCAGTTACTTTGCAGGGCGCTACGAGCAGTACTTC. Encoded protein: CASSYFAGRYEQYF.

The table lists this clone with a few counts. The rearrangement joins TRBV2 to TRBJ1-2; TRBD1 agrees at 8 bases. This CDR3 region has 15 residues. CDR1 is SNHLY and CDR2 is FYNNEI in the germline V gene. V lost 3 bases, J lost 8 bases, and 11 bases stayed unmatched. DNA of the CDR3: TGTGCCAGCAGTGAGTTGGGCAGGGGGCTGAGAGGCTACACCTTC. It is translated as CASSELGRGLRGYTF.

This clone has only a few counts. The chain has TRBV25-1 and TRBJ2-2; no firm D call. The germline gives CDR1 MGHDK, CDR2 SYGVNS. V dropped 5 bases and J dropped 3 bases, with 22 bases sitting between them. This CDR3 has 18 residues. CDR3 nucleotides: TGTGCCAGCAGTAATAACCCAATGGTAACTACATACACCGGGGAGCTGTTTTTT. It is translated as CASSNNPMVTTYTGELFF.

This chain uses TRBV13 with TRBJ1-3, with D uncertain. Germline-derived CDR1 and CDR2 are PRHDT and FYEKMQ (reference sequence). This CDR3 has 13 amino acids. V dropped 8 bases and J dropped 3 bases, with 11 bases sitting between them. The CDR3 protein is CASGLWRGNTIYF. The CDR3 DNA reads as TGTGCCAGCGGACTATGGCGTGGAAACACCATATATTTT.

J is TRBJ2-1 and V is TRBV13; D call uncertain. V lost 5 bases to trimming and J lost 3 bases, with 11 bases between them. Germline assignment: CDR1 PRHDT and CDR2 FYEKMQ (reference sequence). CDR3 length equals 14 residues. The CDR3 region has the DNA TGTGCCAGCAGCCCGATGCCCAACTACAATGAGCAGTTCTTC. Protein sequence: CASSPMPNYNEQFF.

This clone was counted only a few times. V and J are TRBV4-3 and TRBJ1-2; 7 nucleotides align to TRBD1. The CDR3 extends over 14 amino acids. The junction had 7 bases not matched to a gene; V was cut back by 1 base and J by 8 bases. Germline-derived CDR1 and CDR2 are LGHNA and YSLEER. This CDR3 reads CASSQVDRVGGYTF. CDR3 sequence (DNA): TGCGCCAGCAGCCAAGTAGACAGGGTGGGGGGCTACACCTTC.

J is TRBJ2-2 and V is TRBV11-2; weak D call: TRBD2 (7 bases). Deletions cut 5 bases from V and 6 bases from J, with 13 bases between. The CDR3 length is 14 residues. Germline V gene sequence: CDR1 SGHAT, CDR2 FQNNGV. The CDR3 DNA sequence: TGTGCCAGCAGCCCCCTGCGGGGGCCCGGGGAGCTGTTTTTT. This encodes CASSPLRGPGELFF. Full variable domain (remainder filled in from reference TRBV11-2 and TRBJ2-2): EAGVAQSPRYKIIEKRQSVAFWCNPISGHATLYWYQQILGQGPKLLIQFQNNGVVDDSQLPKDRFSAERLKGVDSTLKIQPAKLEDSAVYLCASSPLRGPGELFFGEGSRLTVL.

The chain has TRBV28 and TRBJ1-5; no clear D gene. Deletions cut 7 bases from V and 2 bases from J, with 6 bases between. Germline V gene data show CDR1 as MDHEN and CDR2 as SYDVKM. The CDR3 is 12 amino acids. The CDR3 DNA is TGTGCCAGCACCTGGGGCAATCAGCCCCAGCATTTT. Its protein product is CASTWGNQPQHF.

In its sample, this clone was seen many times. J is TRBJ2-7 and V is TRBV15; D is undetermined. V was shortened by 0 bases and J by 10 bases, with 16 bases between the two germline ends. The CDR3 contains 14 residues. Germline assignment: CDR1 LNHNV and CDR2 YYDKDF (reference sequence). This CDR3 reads CATSREGPLRKQYF. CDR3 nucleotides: TGTGCCACCAGCAGAGAGGGTCCTCTAAGGAAACAGTACTTC.

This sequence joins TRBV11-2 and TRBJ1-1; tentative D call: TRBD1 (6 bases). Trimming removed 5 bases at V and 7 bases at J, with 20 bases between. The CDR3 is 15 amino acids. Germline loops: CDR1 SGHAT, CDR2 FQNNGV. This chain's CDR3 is CASSPRGTRVGEAFF. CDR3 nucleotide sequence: TGTGCCAGCAGCCCCCGGGGGACACGGGTCGGTGAAGCTTTCTTT.

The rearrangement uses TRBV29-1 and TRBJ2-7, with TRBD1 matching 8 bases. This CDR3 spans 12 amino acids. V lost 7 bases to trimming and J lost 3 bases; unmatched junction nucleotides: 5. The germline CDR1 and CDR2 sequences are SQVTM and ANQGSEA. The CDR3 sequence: CSAGTGDYEQYF. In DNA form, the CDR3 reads TGCAGCGCCGGGACAGGTGACTACGAGCAGTACTTC.

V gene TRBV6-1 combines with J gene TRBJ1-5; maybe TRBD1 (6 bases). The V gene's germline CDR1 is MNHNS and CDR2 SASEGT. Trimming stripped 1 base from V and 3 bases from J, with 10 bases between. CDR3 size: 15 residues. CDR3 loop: CASSEEQGNNQPQHF. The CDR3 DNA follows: TGTGCCAGCAGTGAAGAACAGGGCAACAATCAGCCCCAGCATTTT.

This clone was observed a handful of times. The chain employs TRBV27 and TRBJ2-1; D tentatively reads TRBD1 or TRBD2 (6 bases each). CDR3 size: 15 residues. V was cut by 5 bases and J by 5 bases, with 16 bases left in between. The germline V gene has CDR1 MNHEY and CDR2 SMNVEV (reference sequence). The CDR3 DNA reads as TGTGCCAGCAGTCCTCGGGGGCCAATAAACAATGAGCAGTTCTTC. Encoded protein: CASSPRGPINNEQFF.

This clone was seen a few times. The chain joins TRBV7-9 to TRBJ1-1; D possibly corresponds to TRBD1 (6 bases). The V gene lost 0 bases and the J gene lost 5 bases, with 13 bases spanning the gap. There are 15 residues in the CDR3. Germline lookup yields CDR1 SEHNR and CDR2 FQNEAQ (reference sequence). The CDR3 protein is CASSLAQGRVTEAFF. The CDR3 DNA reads TGTGCCAGCAGCTTAGCGCAGGGGAGGGTGACTGAAGCTTTCTTT.

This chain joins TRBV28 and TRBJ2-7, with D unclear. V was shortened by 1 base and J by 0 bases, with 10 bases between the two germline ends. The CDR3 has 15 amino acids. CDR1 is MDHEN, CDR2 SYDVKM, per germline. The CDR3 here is CASSLLSLNSYEQYF. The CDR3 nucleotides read TGTGCCAGCAGTTTATTATCCTTAAACTCCTACGAGCAGTACTTC.

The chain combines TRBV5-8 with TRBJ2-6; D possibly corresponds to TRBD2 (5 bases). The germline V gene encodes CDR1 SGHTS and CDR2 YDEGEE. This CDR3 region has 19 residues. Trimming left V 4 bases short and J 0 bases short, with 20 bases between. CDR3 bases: TGTGCCAGCAGCCCAAGGGTCGCGGGTTTGGGCTCTGGGGCCAACGTCCTGACTTTC. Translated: CASSPRVAGLGSGANVLTF.

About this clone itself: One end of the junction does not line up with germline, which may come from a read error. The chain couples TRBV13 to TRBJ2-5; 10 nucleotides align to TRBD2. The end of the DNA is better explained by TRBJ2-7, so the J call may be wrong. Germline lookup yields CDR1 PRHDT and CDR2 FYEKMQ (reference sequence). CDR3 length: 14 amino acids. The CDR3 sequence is CASRLAGGTYEQYF. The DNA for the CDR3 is TGTGCCAGCAGGTTAGCGGGAGGTACCTACGAGCAGTACTTC.

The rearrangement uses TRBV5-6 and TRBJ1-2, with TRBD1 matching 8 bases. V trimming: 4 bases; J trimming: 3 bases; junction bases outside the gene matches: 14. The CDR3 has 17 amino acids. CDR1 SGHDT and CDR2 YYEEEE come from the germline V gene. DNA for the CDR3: TGTGCCAGCAGCCGGCCGGGGTCGACAGGGGACGACTATGGCTACACCTTC. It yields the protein CASSRPGSTGDDYGYTF.

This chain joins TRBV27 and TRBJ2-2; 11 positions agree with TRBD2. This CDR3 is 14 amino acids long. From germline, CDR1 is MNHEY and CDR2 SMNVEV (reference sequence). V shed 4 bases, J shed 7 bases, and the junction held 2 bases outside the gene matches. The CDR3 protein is CASSWTSGHGELFF. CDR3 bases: TGTGCCAGCAGTTGGACTAGCGGGCACGGGGAGCTGTTTTTT.

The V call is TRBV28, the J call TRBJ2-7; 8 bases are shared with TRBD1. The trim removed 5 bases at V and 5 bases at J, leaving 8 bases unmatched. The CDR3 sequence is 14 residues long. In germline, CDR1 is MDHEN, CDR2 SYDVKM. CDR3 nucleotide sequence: TGTGCCAGCAGTACACGGACAGGGAAGCACGAGCAGTACTTC. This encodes CASSTRTGKHEQYF. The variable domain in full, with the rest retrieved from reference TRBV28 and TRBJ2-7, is DVKVTQSSRYLVKRTGEKVFLECVQDMDHENMFWYRQDPGLGLRLIYFSYDVKMKEKGDIPEGYSVSREKKERFSLILESASTNQTSMYLCASSTRTGKHEQYFGPGTRLTVT.

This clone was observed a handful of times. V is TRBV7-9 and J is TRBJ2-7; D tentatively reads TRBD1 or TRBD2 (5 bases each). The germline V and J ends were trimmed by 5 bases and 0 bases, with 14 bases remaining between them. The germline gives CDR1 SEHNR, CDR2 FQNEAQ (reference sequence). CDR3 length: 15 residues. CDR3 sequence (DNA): TGTGCCAGCAGCCGGGTTGGGGGATACTCCTACGAGCAGTACTTC. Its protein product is CASSRVGGYSYEQYF.

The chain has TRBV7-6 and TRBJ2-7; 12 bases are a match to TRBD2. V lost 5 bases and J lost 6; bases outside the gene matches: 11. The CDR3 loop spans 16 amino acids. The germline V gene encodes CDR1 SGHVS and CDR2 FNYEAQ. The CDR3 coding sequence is TGTGCCAGCAGCCCGACTAGCGGGAGAGCCTCGAGCGAGCAGTACTTC. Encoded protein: CASSPTSGRASSEQYF.

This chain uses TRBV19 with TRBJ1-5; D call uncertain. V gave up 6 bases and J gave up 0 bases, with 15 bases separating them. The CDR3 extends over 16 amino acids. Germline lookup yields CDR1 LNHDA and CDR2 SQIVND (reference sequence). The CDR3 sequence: CASRVAVGYSNQPQHF. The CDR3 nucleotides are TGTGCCAGTAGGGTCGCCGTGGGGTATAGCAATCAGCCCCAGCATTTT.

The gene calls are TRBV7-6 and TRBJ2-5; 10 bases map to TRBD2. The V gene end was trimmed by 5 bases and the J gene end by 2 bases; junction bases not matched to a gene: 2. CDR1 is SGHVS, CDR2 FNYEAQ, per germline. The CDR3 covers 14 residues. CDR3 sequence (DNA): TGTGCCAGCAGCCCTAGCGGGAGTCAAGAGACCCAGTACTTC. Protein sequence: CASSPSGSQETQYF.

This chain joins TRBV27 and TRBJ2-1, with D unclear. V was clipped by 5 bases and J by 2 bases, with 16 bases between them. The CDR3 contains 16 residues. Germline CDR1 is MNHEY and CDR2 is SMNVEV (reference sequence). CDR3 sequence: CASSTQFSPPYNEQFF. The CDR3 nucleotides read TGTGCCAGCAGTACTCAGTTTTCCCCCCCCTACAATGAGCAGTTCTTC.

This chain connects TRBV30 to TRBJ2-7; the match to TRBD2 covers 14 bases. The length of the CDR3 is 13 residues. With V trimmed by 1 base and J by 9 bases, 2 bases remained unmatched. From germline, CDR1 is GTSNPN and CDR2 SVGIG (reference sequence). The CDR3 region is CAWSATSGRAQYF. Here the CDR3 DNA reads TGTGCCTGGAGTGCGACTAGCGGGAGGGCGCAGTACTTC.

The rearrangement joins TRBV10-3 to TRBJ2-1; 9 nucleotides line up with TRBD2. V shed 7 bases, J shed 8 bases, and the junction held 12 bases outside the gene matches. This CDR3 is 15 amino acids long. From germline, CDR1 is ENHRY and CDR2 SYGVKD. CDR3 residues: CAITPRLAGEDEQFF. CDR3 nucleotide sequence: TGTGCCATCACCCCGCGGTTAGCGGGAGAGGATGAGCAGTTCTTC.

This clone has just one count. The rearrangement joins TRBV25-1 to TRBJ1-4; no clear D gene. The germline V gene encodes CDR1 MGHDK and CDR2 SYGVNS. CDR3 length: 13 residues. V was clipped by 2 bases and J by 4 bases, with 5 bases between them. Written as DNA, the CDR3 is TGTGCCAGCAGTGAACACCATAATGAAAAACTGTTTTTT. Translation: CASSEHHNEKLFF. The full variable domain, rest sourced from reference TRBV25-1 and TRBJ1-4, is EADIYQTPRYLVIGTGKKITLECSQTMGHDKMYWYQQDPGMELHLIHYSYGVNSTEKGDLSSESTVSRIRTEHFPLTLESARPSHTSQYLCASSEHHNEKLFFGSGTQLSVL.

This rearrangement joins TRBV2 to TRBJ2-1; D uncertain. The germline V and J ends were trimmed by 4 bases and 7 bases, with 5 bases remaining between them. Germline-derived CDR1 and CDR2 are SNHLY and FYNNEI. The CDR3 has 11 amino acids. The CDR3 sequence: CASSVMNEQFF. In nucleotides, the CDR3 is TGTGCCAGCAGTGTGATGAATGAGCAGTTCTTC.

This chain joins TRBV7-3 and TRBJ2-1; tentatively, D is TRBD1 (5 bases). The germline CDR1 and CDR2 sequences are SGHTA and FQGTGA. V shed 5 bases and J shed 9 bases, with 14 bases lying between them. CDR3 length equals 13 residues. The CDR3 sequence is CASSTPGIGEQFF. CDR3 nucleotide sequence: TGTGCCAGCAGCACCCCAGGGATAGGTGAGCAGTTCTTC.

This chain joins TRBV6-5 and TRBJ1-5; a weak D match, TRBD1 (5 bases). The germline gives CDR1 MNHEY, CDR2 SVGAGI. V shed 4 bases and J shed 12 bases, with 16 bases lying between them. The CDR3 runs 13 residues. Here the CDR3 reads CASSSDVGASQHF. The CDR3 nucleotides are TGTGCCAGCAGTTCCGACGTAGGGGCTAGCCAGCATTTT.

The DNA of the CDR3 is TGTGCCAGCAGTGAAGCGATTACAGGGTACGGTGGCTACACCTTC. Its protein product is CASSEAITGYGGYTF. This chain connects TRBV6-1 to TRBJ1-2; perhaps TRBD1 as D (6 bases). Germline V gives CDR1 MNHNS, CDR2 SASEGT. The CDR3 is made up of 15 amino acids. Trimming shortened V by 0 bases and J by 7 bases, and 15 bases separated the two germline ends.